Reported below is one T cell receptor beta chain. V lost 2 bases to trimming and J lost 0 bases, with 11 bases between them. CDR1 SGDLS and CDR2 YYNGEE come from the germline V gene. The CDR3 has 15 residues. This sample stems from a study of blood T cell repertoires in COVID-19. The method was immunoSEQ multiplex PCR; TCRdb's version includes in-frame clones alone and lacks a portion of them. This repertoire shows hundreds of thousands of clones, about nine tenths found once; its top ten account for just over 0.85%. The chain uses TRBV9 and TRBJ1-1; D gene ambiguous. The sequence derives from a man between 45 and 60 years old who had been exposed to COVID-19. Source material: PBMCs or T cells enriched from blood (not recorded which). The chain's CDR3 is CASSVQTSMNTEAFF. The CDR3 region has the DNA TGTGCCAGCAGCGTGCAGACAAGTATGAACACTGAAGCTTTCTTT.